These T cell receptor beta chains were read from a single sample in a study of shared clonotypes between healthy human individuals. The method was immunoSEQ multiplex PCR; TCRdb's version includes in-frame clones alone and lacks a portion of them. The repertoire holds more than 400,000 clones, with about 96% as singletons. The material sequenced was naive CD4+ T cells sorted from blood. Receptors originate from a woman aged 25 to 45 in good health. The CDR3 runs from the conserved cysteine through the conserved F or W. A D gene is named only where the DNA matches it firmly. A row's size may be missing; if present it is once, few, many or a size class.

d_call: NA
clone_size: NA
j_call: TRBJ1-2
v_call: TRBV27
cdr3_aa: CASSLQGYDYGYTF
cdr3_nt: TGTGCCAGCAGTTTGCAGGGGTATGACTATGGCTACACCTTC

d_call: TRBD1
clone_size: NA
j_call: TRBJ1-4
v_call: TRBV5-1
cdr3_aa: CASSLQGSANEKLFF
cdr3_nt: TGCGCCAGCAGCCTACAGGGGAGTGCTAATGAAAAACTGTTTTTT

d_call: NA
clone_size: NA
j_call: TRBJ2-7
v_call: TRBV5-4
cdr3_aa: CASSLGTGSSYEQYF
cdr3_nt: TGTGCCAGCAGCTTGGGGACGGGGAGCTCCTACGAGCAGTACTTC

d_call: NA
clone_size: NA
j_call: TRBJ2-2
v_call: TRBV7-6
cdr3_aa: CASSADKIGRELFF
cdr3_nt: TGTGCCAGCAGCGCCGACAAGATCGGGCGGGAGCTGTTTTTT

d_call: NA
clone_size: few
j_call: TRBJ1-5
v_call: TRBV5-5
cdr3_aa: CAKLHVGSNQPQHF
cdr3_nt: TGTGCCAAACTGCACGTAGGCTCCAATCAGCCCCAGCATTTT

d_call: NA
clone_size: NA
j_call: TRBJ1-4
v_call: TRBV2
cdr3_aa: CASSEGGSWEKLFF
cdr3_nt: TGTGCCAGCAGTGAAGGGGGGTCGTGGGAAAAACTGTTTTTT

d_call: TRBD2
clone_size: NA
j_call: TRBJ2-1
v_call: TRBV28
cdr3_aa: CASRASGGASGTYNEQFF
cdr3_nt: TGTGCCAGCAGAGCTTCGGGCGGGGCTAGCGGGACCTACAATGAGCAGTTCTTC

d_call: NA
clone_size: NA
j_call: TRBJ2-1
v_call: TRBV11-2
cdr3_aa: CASSQDVLGAQNEQFF
cdr3_nt: TGTGCCAGCAGCCAAGATGTATTGGGGGCCCAAAATGAGCAGTTCTTC

d_call: NA
clone_size: NA
j_call: TRBJ2-7
v_call: TRBV19
cdr3_aa: CASSRQARYEQYF
cdr3_nt: TGTGCCAGTAGTCGACAGGCGCGCTACGAGCAGTACTTC

d_call: NA
clone_size: NA
j_call: TRBJ1-5
v_call: TRBV19
cdr3_aa: CASSDPGQPQHF
cdr3_nt: TGTGCCAGTAGTGACCCAGGGCAGCCCCAGCATTTT

d_call: NA
clone_size: NA
j_call: TRBJ2-1
v_call: TRBV7-6
cdr3_aa: CASSVGTGYYNEQFF
cdr3_nt: TGTGCCAGCAGCGTCGGGACTGGCTACTACAATGAGCAGTTCTTC

d_call: TRBD2
clone_size: once
j_call: TRBJ2-1
v_call: TRBV5-5
cdr3_aa: CASSLAVRAGAHNEQFF
cdr3_nt: TGTGCCAGCAGCTTGGCGGTGCGAGCGGGAGCCCACAATGAGCAGTTCTTC

d_call: NA
clone_size: NA
j_call: TRBJ2-7
v_call: TRBV4-1
cdr3_aa: CASSQVGRQSYEQYF
cdr3_nt: TGCGCCAGCAGCCAAGTGGGCAGACAATCCTACGAGCAGTACTTC

d_call: TRBD1
clone_size: NA
j_call: TRBJ1-2
v_call: TRBV18
cdr3_aa: CASSNDRGYGYTF
cdr3_nt: TGTGCCAGCTCAAACGACAGGGGTTATGGCTACACCTTC

d_call: TRBD1
clone_size: NA
j_call: TRBJ2-5
v_call: TRBV5-1
cdr3_aa: CASSWGQGGETQYF
cdr3_nt: TGCGCCAGCAGCTGGGGACAGGGCGGGGAGACCCAGTACTTC

d_call: TRBD1
clone_size: once
j_call: TRBJ1-1
v_call: TRBV28
cdr3_aa: CASSIQGALIDRAFF
cdr3_nt: TGTGCCAGCAGCATACAGGGGGCGCTAATTGATCGAGCTTTCTTT

d_call: TRBD1
clone_size: NA
j_call: TRBJ1-3
v_call: TRBV5-5
cdr3_aa: CASSLVRGRNSGNTIYF
cdr3_nt: TGTGCCAGCAGCTTGGTCAGGGGGCGAAACTCTGGAAACACCATATATTTT

d_call: NA
clone_size: NA
j_call: TRBJ2-7
v_call: TRBV11-2
cdr3_aa: CASSLGGHEQYF
cdr3_nt: TGTGCCAGCAGCTTAGGGGGGCACGAGCAGTACTTC

d_call: TRBD2
clone_size: NA
j_call: TRBJ2-3
v_call: TRBV5-1
cdr3_aa: CASSLGAGGVADTQYF
cdr3_nt: TGCGCCAGCAGCTTGGGAGCGGGAGGGGTCGCAGATACGCAGTATTTT

d_call: TRBD2
clone_size: NA
j_call: TRBJ2-7
v_call: TRBV27
cdr3_aa: CASSLSPSGYGYEQYF
cdr3_nt: TGTGCCAGCAGTTTATCCCCTAGCGGGTACGGCTACGAGCAGTACTTC

d_call: NA
clone_size: NA
j_call: TRBJ2-1
v_call: TRBV7-9
cdr3_aa: CASSLNGNYNEQFF
cdr3_nt: TGTGCCAGCAGCTTAAACGGGAACTACAATGAGCAGTTCTTC

d_call: NA
clone_size: NA
j_call: TRBJ1-2
v_call: TRBV25-1
cdr3_aa: CASSGTRVTENYGYTF
cdr3_nt: TGTGCCAGCAGTGGAACCAGGGTGACGGAAAACTATGGCTACACCTTC

d_call: TRBD2
clone_size: NA
j_call: TRBJ2-1
v_call: TRBV5-4
cdr3_aa: CASSRTSGRYNEQFF
cdr3_nt: TGTGCCAGCAGCAGGACTAGCGGAAGATACAATGAGCAGTTCTTC

d_call: TRBD2
clone_size: NA
j_call: TRBJ2-7
v_call: TRBV28
cdr3_aa: CASSPPSKFSGRSHHEQYF
cdr3_nt: TGTGCCAGCAGTCCACCGAGTAAATTTAGCGGGAGAAGTCACCACGAGCAGTACTTC

d_call: NA
clone_size: NA
j_call: TRBJ2-5
v_call: TRBV29-1
cdr3_aa: CSVERGPEETQYF
cdr3_nt: TGCAGCGTTGAAAGGGGACCAGAAGAGACCCAGTACTTC

d_call: NA
clone_size: NA
j_call: TRBJ2-7
v_call: TRBV7-3
cdr3_aa: CASSLGQGRTYEQYF
cdr3_nt: TGTGCCAGCAGCTTGGGGCAGGGGCGAACCTACGAGCAGTACTTC

d_call: NA
clone_size: NA
j_call: TRBJ2-7
v_call: TRBV5-1
cdr3_aa: CASSYTGTEYEQYF
cdr3_nt: TGCGCCAGCAGCTATACCGGGACCGAATACGAGCAGTACTTC

d_call: NA
clone_size: NA
j_call: TRBJ2-1
v_call: TRBV18
cdr3_aa: CASSPPKTGAYNEQFF
cdr3_nt: TGTGCCAGCTCACCACCCAAAACCGGGGCATACAATGAGCAGTTCTTC